The 22 T cell receptor beta chains listed next were all sequenced from one sample in a study of blood T cells in healthy people across ages. Combining a sample-barcoded 5' primer with a J-beta primer mix, a second PCR ran for 7 to 11 cycles. TCRdb passed the 5' RACE reads through MiXCR, listing each CDR3 protein once. The data contain 1.5 million to 2 million distinct CDR3 sequences, roughly 50% of them singletons. The sample comprised blood. The receptors originated from a woman aged 35 to 49 in good health.

This clonotype was seen only a few times. The chain is built from TRBV20-1 and TRBJ1-1; D gene unclear. Between the trimmed V and J ends, which lost 0 bases and 3 bases, there was a span of 11 bases. The CDR3 is made up of 14 amino acids. Germline assignment: CDR1 DFQATT and CDR2 SNEGSKA (reference sequence). The CDR3: CSARDGSPYTEAFF. CDR3 coding DNA: TGCAGTGCTAGAGACGGCAGTCCATACACTGAAGCTTTCTTT.

The CDR3 loop is CATSDLEGYSTDTQYF. As DNA, the CDR3 is TGTGCCACCAGTGATTTAGAGGGTTATAGCACAGATACGCAGTATTTT. The genes are TRBV24-1 and TRBJ2-3; perhaps TRBD2 as D (5 bases). The CDR3 consists of 16 residues. Germline assignment: CDR1 KGHDR and CDR2 SFDVKD. Trimming pared 1 base from V and 0 bases from J, leaving 10 bases between.

A few counts support this clonotype. The rearrangement links TRBV7-6 to TRBJ2-5; D remains unclear. CDR1 and CDR2 from the germline V gene are SGHVS and FNYEAQ. The CDR3 totals 15 residues. Trimming pared 2 bases from V and 3 bases from J, leaving 13 bases between. The CDR3 spells CASSLRSSVKETQYF. CDR3 sequence (DNA): TGTGCCAGCAGCTTACGCTCGTCGGTAAAAGAGACCCAGTACTTC.

This chain uses TRBV20-1 with TRBJ1-2; D is perhaps TRBD1 (5 bases). V lost 0 bases and J lost 2, with 13 bases in between. Per germline, CDR1 DFQATT and CDR2 SNEGSKA (reference sequence). There are 15 residues in the CDR3. CDR3: CSARDYRDSNYGYTF. The CDR3, as DNA: TGCAGTGCTAGAGATTACCGGGACTCCAACTATGGCTACACCTTC.

The rearrangement links TRBV5-1 to TRBJ2-1; the match to TRBD2 covers 14 bases. The CDR3 has 16 amino acids. With 4 bases clipped from V and 7 bases from J, the junction kept 7 bases outside the gene matches. The germline gives CDR1 SGHRS, CDR2 YFSETQ. The CDR3 is CASSIMTSGGANEQFF. CDR3 in DNA: TGCGCCAGCAGCATCATGACTAGCGGGGGGGCAAATGAGCAGTTCTTC.

The chain employs TRBV7-9 and TRBJ1-1; 8 positions agree with TRBD1. V trimming: 5 bases; J trimming: 3 bases; junction bases outside the gene matches: 8. From germline, CDR1 is SEHNR and CDR2 FQNEAQ (reference sequence). The CDR3 is made up of 15 amino acids. This CDR3 is CASSHRQGADTEAFF. The DNA of the CDR3 is TGTGCCAGCAGCCACCGGCAGGGGGCGGACACTGAAGCTTTCTTT.

The genes are TRBV4-3 and TRBJ1-5, with D hard to call. CDR1 and CDR2 (germline): LGHNA, YSLEER. The CDR3 is made up of 15 amino acids. V dropped 0 bases and J dropped 4 bases, with 10 bases sitting between them. CDR3 bases: TGCGCCAGCAGCCAAGATCCGGCCTTTAATCAGCCCCAGCATTTT. Protein sequence: CASSQDPAFNQPQHF.

This clonotype was counted only a few times. The chain joins TRBV12-3 or TRBV12-4 to TRBJ2-6; tentative D call: TRBD2 (6 bases). The CDR3 totals 18 residues. V shed 2 bases and J shed 2 bases, with 16 bases lying between them. The CDR3 coding sequence is TGTGCCAGCAGTTTATCGTCCGGGGGAGGTACTGGGGCCAACGTCCTGACTTTC. Translated: CASSLSSGGGTGANVLTF.

V is TRBV9 and J is TRBJ2-1; the D gene is possibly TRBD1 (6 bases). There are 15 residues in the CDR3. CDR1 and CDR2 from the germline V gene are SGDLS and YYNGEE. The V gene lost 4 bases and the J gene lost 2 bases, with 13 bases spanning the gap. This CDR3 is CASSPGQTAYNEQFF. CDR3 DNA sequence: TGTGCCAGCAGCCCCGGACAGACTGCCTACAATGAGCAGTTCTTC.

This chain connects TRBV24-1 to TRBJ2-3; D is unresolved. The CDR3 length is 14 residues. Germline V lookup: CDR1 KGHDR, CDR2 SFDVKD. V was trimmed by 3 bases and J by 0 bases, leaving 6 bases between them. The CDR3 sequence is CATSDTHSTDTQYF. The CDR3 bases are TGTGCCACCAGTGATACCCACAGCACAGATACGCAGTATTTT.

The rearrangement joins TRBV4-1 to TRBJ2-7; D possibly matches TRBD1 or TRBD2 (5 bases each). The CDR3 covers 11 residues. Germline V CDR1 and CDR2: MGHRA, YSYEKL. With 10 bases removed from V and 6 bases from J, the gap between germline ends came to 13 bases. The CDR3 protein is CATTQDSEQYF. The CDR3, as DNA: TGCGCCACCACACAGGACTCCGAGCAGTACTTC.

The V call is TRBV7-9, the J call TRBJ1-5; a possible D gene is TRBD1 (5 bases). Trimming removed 5 bases from V and 1 base from J, with 18 bases in between. From germline, CDR1 is SEHNR and CDR2 FQNEAQ (reference sequence). This CDR3 comprises 17 residues. CDR3 in amino acids: CASSMGRSTVSNQPQHF. CDR3 DNA: TGTGCCAGCAGCATGGGACGGAGCACCGTGAGCAATCAGCCCCAGCATTTT.

This clonotype was seen a few times. The chain links TRBV25-1 to TRBJ2-5, with 10 positions matching TRBD2. The germline gives CDR1 MGHDK, CDR2 SYGVNS. V gave up 10 bases and J gave up 4 bases; unmatched junction bases: 9. The CDR3 extends over 14 amino acids. In nucleotides, the CDR3 is TGTGCCACCCTGAGCGGGGGGGAGCGAGAGACCCAGTACTTC. Its protein product is CATLSGGERETQYF.

This chain joins TRBV10-2 and TRBJ1-5; a weak D match, TRBD1 (6 bases). The CDR3 consists of 14 residues. V was shortened by 7 bases and J by 6 bases, with 16 bases between the two germline ends. CDR1 is WSHSY, CDR2 SAAADI, per germline. CDR3 in DNA: TGCGCCAGCACAAGTACAGGGTTCGGTCAGCCCCAGCATTTT. Translating gives CASTSTGFGQPQHF.

This chain connects TRBV6-2 or TRBV6-3 to TRBJ2-7, with D tentatively TRBD1 (6 bases). The CDR3 is 13 amino acids. The germline V gene encodes CDR1 MNHEY and CDR2 SVGEGT. Trimming removed 8 bases at V and 4 bases at J, with 15 bases between. CDR3: CASSTGLGYEQYF. In DNA, the CDR3 is TGTGCCAGCTCCACAGGGCTGGGGTACGAGCAGTACTTC.

The gene calls are TRBV3-1 and TRBJ2-6; no clear D. The CDR3 is made up of 18 amino acids. The germline gives CDR1 LGHDT, CDR2 YNNKEL (reference sequence). Trimming took off 3 bases at V and 0 bases at J, with 15 bases between the two ends. The chain's CDR3 is CASSHRRQASSGANVLTF. The CDR3 coding sequence is TGTGCCAGCAGCCATCGACGGCAAGCCAGCTCTGGGGCCAACGTCCTGACTTTC.

This clonotype has just a few counts. The J gene is TRBJ1-2, the V gene TRBV12-3 or TRBV12-4; no clear D. The CDR3 spans 12 residues. Here the CDR3 reads CAAGDGLYGYTF. The CDR3 bases are TGTGCAGCCGGGGATGGGCTCTATGGCTACACCTTC.

The chain uses TRBV7-6 and TRBJ1-2, with D tentatively TRBD1 (5 bases). This CDR3 has 15 residues. Germline V CDR1 and CDR2: SGHVS, FNYEAQ. Trimming cost V 5 bases and J 1 base, with 14 bases left between them. CDR3 protein: CASSEEPGNNYGYTF. The CDR3 nucleotides are TGTGCCAGCAGCGAAGAGCCAGGGAATAACTATGGCTACACCTTC.

The gene calls are TRBV28 and TRBJ2-1; 7 bases are shared with TRBD1. The CDR3 covers 16 residues. Trimming cost V 2 bases and J 6 bases; bases outside gene matches: 10. Germline CDR1 MDHEN, CDR2 SYDVKM. The CDR3 DNA is TGTGCCAGCAGTTTACTGGCGCTCCAGGGGGTCAATGAGCAGTTCTTC. Translated, it gives CASSLLALQGVNEQFF.

This clonotype was recorded a few times. The V and J genes are TRBV12-3 or TRBV12-4 and TRBJ2-4; D unresolved. The CDR3 sequence is 16 residues long. V dropped 3 bases and J dropped 0 bases, with 12 bases sitting between them. CDR3 sequence reads: CASSFGQVLAKNIQYF. The CDR3 coding sequence is TGTGCCAGCAGTTTTGGGCAGGTCCTAGCCAAAAACATTCAGTACTTC.

This clonotype was found a few times. The chain is built from TRBV29-1 and TRBJ2-3; 12 bases map to TRBD2. This CDR3 is 13 amino acids long. J lost 4 bases, V lost 7 bases, and 3 bases had no gene match. Germline CDR1 and CDR2: SQVTM and ANQGSEA. CDR3: CSGLAGGPDTQYF. CDR3 DNA sequence: TGCAGCGGCCTAGCGGGGGGGCCAGATACGCAGTATTTT.

The chain recombines TRBV20-1 with TRBJ2-3; D possibly corresponds to TRBD1 (5 bases). The germline V gene has CDR1 DFQATT and CDR2 SNEGSKA (reference sequence). V lost 6 bases and J 5 bases, leaving 18 bases between the germline ends. This CDR3 contains 14 residues. The DNA of the CDR3 is TGCAGTGCCATCAGGGATCCCCTGAAAGATACGCAGTATTTT. Protein product: CSAIRDPLKDTQYF.